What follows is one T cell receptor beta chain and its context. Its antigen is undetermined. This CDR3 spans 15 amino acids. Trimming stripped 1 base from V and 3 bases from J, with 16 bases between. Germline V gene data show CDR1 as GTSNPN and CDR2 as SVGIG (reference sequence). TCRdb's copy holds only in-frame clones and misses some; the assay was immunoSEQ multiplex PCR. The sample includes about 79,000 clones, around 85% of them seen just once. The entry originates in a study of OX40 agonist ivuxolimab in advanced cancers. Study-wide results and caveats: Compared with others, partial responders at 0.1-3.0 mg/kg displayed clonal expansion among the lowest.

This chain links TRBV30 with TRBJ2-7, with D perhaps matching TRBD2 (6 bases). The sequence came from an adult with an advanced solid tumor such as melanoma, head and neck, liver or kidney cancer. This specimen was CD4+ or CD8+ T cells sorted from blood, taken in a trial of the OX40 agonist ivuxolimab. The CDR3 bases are TGTGCCTGGAGTGAATGGACTAACGGGGTCTACGAGCAGTACTTC. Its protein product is CAWSEWTNGVYEQYF.